The 27 T cell receptor beta chains presented below share a single source sample, sequenced in a study of OX40 agonist ivuxolimab in advanced cancers. Here immunoSEQ multiplex PCR was the method, and the copy in TCRdb shows in-frame clones only, minus some. The data hold approximately 73,000 clones, with roughly 87% observed a single time. This specimen consisted of CD4+ or CD8+ T cells sorted from blood, obtained in a trial of the OX40 agonist ivuxolimab. The source is an adult with an advanced solid tumor such as melanoma, head and neck, liver or kidney cancer.

The chain joins TRBV5-4 to TRBJ1-5; D is unclear. CDR3 size: 15 residues. Trimming stripped 4 bases from V and 2 bases from J, with 13 bases between. Germline CDR1 SGHNT, CDR2 YYREEE (reference sequence). The CDR3 DNA reads as TGTGCCAGCAGCCTTGGGCCTCAGGGCAATCAGCCCCAGCATTTT. Translation gives CASSLGPQGNQPQHF.

The gene calls are TRBV9 and TRBJ1-3; D is ambiguous. Trimming removed 0 bases from V and 0 bases from J, with 7 bases in between. CDR1 SGDLS and CDR2 YYNGEE come from the germline V gene. The CDR3 consists of 15 residues. This CDR3 is CASSVGLFSGNTIYF. The DNA of the CDR3 is TGTGCCAGCAGCGTAGGACTGTTCTCTGGAAACACCATATATTTT.

This rearrangement joins TRBV7-3 to TRBJ2-7, with 8 bases identical to TRBD2. J gave up 5 bases and V 8 bases, and 8 bases lay outside the gene matches. Germline V gene data show CDR1 as SGHTA and CDR2 as FQGTGA. This CDR3 contains 13 residues. CDR3 in DNA: TGTGCCAGCGCTCGCGGACTAGCAGACGAGCAGTACTTC. Its protein product is CASARGLADEQYF.

V usage is TRBV28 and J usage is TRBJ2-5; either TRBD1 or TRBD2 may fit D (5 bases each). CDR1 is MDHEN, CDR2 SYDVKM, per germline. V lost 2 bases to trimming and J lost 2 bases, with 9 bases between them. The CDR3 spans 14 residues. The CDR3: CASSLGDPQETQYF. In DNA form, the CDR3 reads TGTGCCAGCAGTTTAGGGGACCCACAAGAGACCCAGTACTTC. The full variable domain, completed using reference TRBV28 and TRBJ2-5, is DVKVTQSSRYLVKRTGEKVFLECVQDMDHENMFWYRQDPGLGLRLIYFSYDVKMKEKGDIPEGYSVSREKKERFSLILESASTNQTSMYLCASSLGDPQETQYFGPGTRLLVL.

The chain has TRBV28 and TRBJ2-2; D is perhaps TRBD1 or TRBD2 (6 bases each). This CDR3 is 12 amino acids long. Germline V gives CDR1 MDHEN, CDR2 SYDVKM. Trimming removed 8 bases from V and 7 bases from J, with 11 bases in between. The CDR3 protein is CASCKGGGELFF. As DNA, the CDR3 is TGTGCCAGCTGCAAGGGGGGCGGGGAGCTGTTTTTT.

J is TRBJ2-3 and V is TRBV2; the match to TRBD2 covers 10 bases. Trimming at V came to 8 bases and at J to 1 base, leaving 6 bases not matched to a gene. The CDR3 runs to 15 residues. Germline values: CDR1 SNHLY, CDR2 FYNNEI. CDR3 in DNA: TGTGCCAGCCAGATAGGGACTAGCGGCACAGATACGCAGTATTTT. Its protein product is CASQIGTSGTDTQYF. The full variable domain, completed using reference TRBV2 and TRBJ2-3, is EPEVTQTPSHQVTQMGQEVILRCVPISNHLYFYWYRQILGQKVEFLVSFYNNEISEKSEIFDDQFSVERPDGSNFTLKIRSTKLEDSAMYFCASQIGTSGTDTQYFGPGTRLTVL.

J is TRBJ1-2 and V is TRBV25-1; D perhaps matches TRBD1 (6 bases). V was shortened by 3 bases and J by 4 bases, with 18 bases between the two germline ends. CDR3 size: 16 residues. Germline V CDR1 and CDR2: MGHDK, SYGVNS. CDR3 loop: CASSDSNRRGFYGYTF. The CDR3 DNA reads TGTGCCAGCAGTGATTCGAATAGAAGGGGGTTCTATGGCTACACCTTC.

The chain combines TRBV7-9 with TRBJ2-1, with a possible D match to TRBD1 (6 bases). CDR3 size: 16 residues. Germline assignment: CDR1 SEHNR and CDR2 FQNEAQ (reference sequence). Trimming removed 1 base from V and 7 bases from J, with 17 bases in between. CDR3 in amino acids: CASSLVVSRGINEQFF. The CDR3 region has the DNA TGTGCCAGCAGCTTAGTTGTATCCAGGGGAATAAATGAGCAGTTCTTC.

V usage is TRBV27 and J usage is TRBJ1-6; D ambiguous. Germline CDR1 reads MNHEY; CDR2 reads SMNVEV (reference sequence). The CDR3 contains 15 residues. Trimming left V 6 bases short and J 5 bases short, with 14 bases between. In DNA form, the CDR3 reads TGTGCCAGCAGCCCTATAGTTAGGGATAATTCACCCCTCCACTTT. Translated: CASSPIVRDNSPLHF.

The chain combines TRBV19 with TRBJ2-7; TRBD2 aligns across 7 bases. The CDR3 totals 14 residues. CDR1 LNHDA and CDR2 SQIVND come from the germline V gene (reference sequence). J gave up 2 bases and V 2 bases, and 3 bases lay outside the gene matches. CDR3 DNA: TGTGCCAGTAGTATACAGGGAGGGACCTACGAGCAGTACTTC. Translated: CASSIQGGTYEQYF.

The chain is built from TRBV6-5 and TRBJ2-3; D remains unclear. The CDR3 covers 13 residues. Germline CDR1 MNHEY, CDR2 SVGAGI. Trimming took 6 bases from V and 6 from J, leaving 13 bases between them. The CDR3 spells CASRRPVSDTQYF. Written as DNA, the CDR3 is TGTGCCAGCAGGCGACCGGTTTCGGATACGCAGTATTTT.

For the CDR3, the DNA is TGTGCCAGCAGCGCAACAGGGGCGGGAGGCACCGGGGAGCTGTTTTTT. Its protein is CASSATGAGGTGELFF. V usage is TRBV11-2 and J usage is TRBJ2-2; D is possibly TRBD2 (8 bases). Trimming shortened V by 5 bases and J by 4 bases, and 17 bases separated the two germline ends. In germline, CDR1 is SGHAT, CDR2 FQNNGV. The CDR3 runs 16 residues.

The CDR3 here is CASSQEGTKTDTQYF. CDR3 sequence (DNA): TGTGCCAGCAGCCAAGAGGGGACTAAAACAGATACGCAGTATTTT. The chain recombines TRBV14 with TRBJ2-3; 7 bases map to TRBD2. CDR3 length: 15 residues. The V gene's germline CDR1 is SGHDN and CDR2 FVKESK. The V and J ends lost 0 bases and 3 bases, in that order; junction bases with no gene match: 3.

This chain connects TRBV19 to TRBJ2-1; D is perhaps TRBD2 (6 bases). The CDR3 spans 13 residues. Germline assignment: CDR1 LNHDA and CDR2 SQIVND (reference sequence). The ends were cut back, 3 bases at V and 9 bases at J, with 12 bases in the middle. The CDR3: CASSIGGLSEQFF. The CDR3 DNA follows: TGTGCCAGTAGTATTGGGGGGTTAAGTGAGCAGTTCTTC.

The chain has TRBV7-2 and TRBJ2-5, with 14 bases identical to TRBD2. The germline gives CDR1 SGHTA, CDR2 FQGNSA. The V segment lost 8 bases and the J segment 4 bases; nucleotides outside the gene matches: 6. The CDR3 is 15 amino acids. Written as DNA, the CDR3 is TGTGCCAGCGGACTAGCGGGAGGACGGTCAGAGACCCAGTACTTC. It yields the protein CASGLAGGRSETQYF.

Worth noting for this clone: This specimen includes other DNA sequences encoding the same CDR3. The chain couples TRBV9 to TRBJ2-2; unclear D gene. The V end was cut by 2 bases, the J end by 5 bases, with 1 base between. Germline V gene sequence: CDR1 SGDLS, CDR2 YYNGEE. The length of the CDR3 is 11 residues. The CDR3 DNA reads as TGTGCCAGCAGCGTTACCGGGGAGCTGTTTTTT. Translated: CASSVTGELFF.

The chain uses TRBV19 and TRBJ2-7; a weak D match, TRBD1 (5 bases). Germline loops: CDR1 LNHDA, CDR2 SQIVND (reference sequence). This CDR3 is 13 amino acids long. With 5 bases removed from V and 5 bases from J, the gap between germline ends came to 13 bases. CDR3 nucleotides: TGTGCCAGTAGTGGGCAGGGTGTGCACGAGCAGTACTTC. Translated: CASSGQGVHEQYF.

This clone was seen only a few times. The chain carries TRBV10-3 and TRBJ2-7; D uncertain. CDR1 is ENHRY and CDR2 is SYGVKD in the germline V gene. The length of the CDR3 is 12 residues. Trimming left V 5 bases short and J 2 bases short, with 7 bases between. The CDR3 sequence: CAISSGAYEQYF. The DNA for the CDR3 is TGTGCCATCAGTTCGGGCGCCTACGAGCAGTACTTC.

This clone was picked up one time. The rearrangement links TRBV7-9 to TRBJ2-7, with D perhaps matching TRBD1 or TRBD2 (6 bases each). Germline CDR1 and CDR2: SEHNR and FQNEAQ (reference sequence). V shed 5 bases and J shed 7 bases, with 15 bases lying between them. This CDR3 is 13 amino acids long. The CDR3 spells CASSLGGGREQYF. The CDR3 nucleotides read TGTGCCAGCAGCCTTGGAGGGGGAAGGGAGCAGTACTTC.

The rearrangement joins TRBV7-9 to TRBJ2-7, with D possibly matching TRBD2 (5 bases). In germline, CDR1 is SEHNR, CDR2 FQNEAQ (reference sequence). V was pared by 5 bases and J by 2 bases, with 19 bases between. The CDR3 is 16 amino acids. CDR3 sequence: CASSPSGPPKAYEQYF. The CDR3 nucleotides are TGTGCCAGCAGCCCCAGCGGACCCCCAAAGGCCTACGAGCAGTACTTC.

The chain carries TRBV7-8 and TRBJ2-7, with D hard to call. The CDR3 is 15 residues long. In germline, CDR1 is SGHVS, CDR2 FQNEAQ. V gave up 0 bases and J gave up 3 bases, with 12 bases separating them. The CDR3 bases are TGTGCCAGCAGCTTAGCAGGGAATGTGGTCTACGAGCAGTACTTC. Its protein is CASSLAGNVVYEQYF. Variable domain in full (rest from reference TRBV7-8 and TRBJ2-7): GAGVSQSPRYKVAKRGQDVALRCDPISGHVSLFWYQQALGQGPEFLTYFQNEAQLDKSGLPSDRFFAERPEGSVSTLKIQRTQQEDSAVYLCASSLAGNVVYEQYFGPGTRLTVT.

This chain links TRBV7-8 with TRBJ2-7; perhaps TRBD1 as D (6 bases). Germline loops: CDR1 SGHVS, CDR2 FQNEAQ. Trimming pared 5 bases from V and 6 bases from J, leaving 17 bases between. The CDR3 length is 14 residues. The CDR3 region has the DNA TGTGCCAGCAGCCGCGAAAGGACAGTTCGCGAGCAGTACTTC. Its translation: CASSRERTVREQYF.

V is TRBV10-3 and J is TRBJ2-5, with TRBD1 matching 8 bases. Germline CDR1 and CDR2: ENHRY and SYGVKD. There are 13 residues in the CDR3. Losses at the gene ends were 3 bases for V and 4 bases for J; bases not matched to a gene: 1. The CDR3 is CAISDRGLETQYF. The CDR3 DNA is TGTGCCATCAGTGACAGGGGGCTAGAGACCCAGTACTTC.

The chain links TRBV5-1 to TRBJ1-2; D is perhaps TRBD1 (5 bases). CDR1 SGHRS and CDR2 YFSETQ come from the germline V gene. The CDR3 length is 16 residues. V lost 0 bases and J lost 4, with 16 bases in between. CDR3 in DNA: TGCGCCAGCAGCTTGGCTCCAGGGTACGGGGTCTATGGCTACACCTTC. It translates to CASSLAPGYGVYGYTF. The variable domain in full, completed from reference TRBV5-1 and TRBJ1-2, reads KAGVTQTPRYLIKTRGQQVTLSCSPISGHRSVSWYQQTPGQGLQFLFEYFSETQRNKGNFPGRFSGRQFSNSRSEMNVSTLELGDSALYLCASSLAPGYGVYGYTFGSGTRLTVV.

The CDR3 sequence: CASSKGTGDEKLFF. Here the CDR3 DNA reads TGTGCCAGCAGTAAGGGGACAGGGGATGAAAAACTGTTTTTT. The rearrangement uses TRBV7-8 and TRBJ1-4; 10 bases line up with TRBD1. Losses at the gene ends were 6 bases for V and 6 bases for J; bases not matched to a gene: 4. There are 14 residues in the CDR3. Germline assignment: CDR1 SGHVS and CDR2 FQNEAQ.

This chain joins TRBV7-9 and TRBJ2-2, with TRBD1 matching over 11 bases. Per germline, CDR1 SEHNR and CDR2 FQNEAQ (reference sequence). The CDR3 totals 17 residues. With 5 bases clipped from V and 3 bases from J, the junction kept 8 bases outside the gene matches. CDR3 coding DNA: TGTGCCAGCAGCCGAAACCGGGACAGGGGGTACACCGGGGAGCTGTTTTTT. This sequence encodes CASSRNRDRGYTGELFF.

The chain uses TRBV6-5 and TRBJ1-1; possible D gene TRBD1, 6 bases. Germline CDR1 reads MNHEY; CDR2 reads SVGAGI. The ends were cut back, 6 bases at V and 0 bases at J, with 8 bases in the middle. The CDR3 has 13 amino acids. The DNA for the CDR3 is TGTGCCAGCAGATGGGACATGAACACTGAAGCTTTCTTT. Amino acids: CASRWDMNTEAFF.